One T cell receptor beta chain is described in this entry. No antigen is known for it. No qualities accompany the bases; no much larger clone lies one base away. Participants were included only if at least one PBMC sample before ART initiation and at least two post-ART samples were available. Treatment was received in the United States of America by all participants with HIV. Before DNA extraction, cryopreserved samples of roughly 0.85-10 million PBMC were thawed and washed. At the time of the earliest PBMC sample, participants with HIV were aged between about 20 and 55 years. Per participant, PBMC samples came from 1-4 timepoints prior to ART initiation and 2-8 timepoints following ART initiation, for a median of 7 samples. For every participant, serial HIV viral load, CD4+ T-cell count, ART history and demographic data were obtained. A Qiagen kit on a QIAcube was used to extract genomic DNA from unsorted PBMC, with samples processed in batches of 12.

The source of the sample is a study of long-term antiretroviral therapy in people with HIV (dated by TCRdb to 2021 to 2024). About the study as a whole: The earliest samples were collected roughly a decade before the 2015 WHO recommendation for immediate ART, at a time when ART was usually postponed until CD4 counts fell. A total of around 200 cryopreserved PBMC samples were contributed to the cohort by 30 adults with confirmed HIV infection, with samples collected serially over a mean of roughly six years (range 1-12). Whether ART initiation and durable HIV suppression were associated with changes in peripheral blood TRB repertoire composition and diversity was tested in a retrospective serial study. Eleven of the 30 participants with HIV were female. No cross-contamination during QIAcube processing was shown when test extractions of a monoclonal T-cell line were performed alongside 25 to 35 polyclonal samples.

Sequencing of the TRB variable region was done with the immunoSEQ hsTCRB v3.0 assay at survey level resolution. The target sequencing depth for TRB was about 40,000-55,000 T-cell genomes per sample. TRB libraries were pooled and sequenced on an Illumina MiSeq using a v3 150-cycle kit. In the authors' own workflow: Repertoire analysis was performed in R inside a reproducible Nextflow workflow that covered QC, data transformation and analysis. Custom analyses were implemented in LymphoSeq2, an R package for AIRR-Seq data exploration. After excluding a handful of samples that yielded fewer than 5000 total TRB sequences, some 190 HIV repertoires remained for analysis. Among the approximately 180 retained HIV repertoires, 59 were collected before ART initiation and approximately 130 after ART initiation. Repertoires were downsampled to 5000 TRB nucleotide sequences, and summary statistics were averaged over 100 downsampling iterations. Only TRB sequences with CDR3 regions of at least seven amino acids were retained for analysis. Diversity was measured with a Shannon entropy-derived clonality score and the Gini coefficient. In repertoire networks, the top 5000 CDR3 amino acid sequences were linked whenever an edit distance of one separated two sequences. For TRB CDR3 amino acid sequences, GLIPH2 was used to predict antigen specificity groups and MHC restriction. CDR3 amino acid sequences were matched against VDJdb and McPAS-TCR to flag known CMV, EBV, HIV or tissue antigen associations. Pre-ART, post-ART and control groups were compared with Wilcoxon signed-rank tests and Holm-Bonferroni correction. This immuneACCESS table, as held by TCRdb, lists in-frame sequences with V and J called but not all clones. Of the missing ones, under half trace to an unresolved V gene in checked studies; the others have no known cause. The V and J calls and clone size are taken from that table; D and trimming were inferred from the DNA. In all, the sample holds more than 20,000 clones, and approximately 82% of those were seen once. Approximately 4.6% of the sample goes to the ten largest clones.

Broad study findings and their caveats: HIV repertoires had narrower CDR3 length ranges than controls, and the network structure suggested an antigen-experienced repertoire that shifted only slightly toward naive after ART. A significant increase in TRB diversity was found to be associated with ART initiation, although TRB diversity was observed to remain significantly below that of transplant donor controls even after long-term ART. The samples span the years 2004 to 2017, and the ART regimens used may be less effective than current regimens. Owing to limited PBMC availability, only the TCR beta chain was sequenced, without alpha chain pairing. Inferences about post-ART repertoire changes were limited because no data were available on ART adherence, viral resistance or therapy changes. Because cell numbers in pre-ART samples were limited, unsorted PBMC were profiled instead of sorted CD4+ and CD8+ T cells. Expanded TRB clones identified before ART initiation dominated the repertoire at all time points, although this dominance fluctuated and declined in many PLHIV after ART.

The V and J ends are trimmed by 0 bases and 7 bases, leaving 10 bases between them. The CDR3 has 14 amino acids, counting the end cysteine and phenylalanine. Only the CDR3 region is kept as DNA, spanning 42 bases read in frame from base 1. The germline V gene specifies LGHNA as CDR1 and YSLEER as CDR2. The clonotype comes from a man aged 18 to 30 with HIV. The chain was built from TRBV4-3 and TRBJ1-5; too little of a D gene remains to name it. The sequencing used unsorted PBMCs, collected 0.5 years after starting antiretroviral therapy. At the DNA level, the sequence is TGCGCCAGCAGCCAAGATAGCGGGGTACAGCCCCAGCATTTT. Translation gives CASSQDSGVQPQHF.